The source of this T cell receptor (beta chain) is a study of early T cells in non-severe SARS-CoV-2 infection. TCRdb re-derived calls from the 5' RACE reads in MiXCR, one entry per CDR3 protein. There are under 70,000 distinct CDR3 sequences in the sample; 7.7% occur only once, and 10% to 13% lies in the top ten. Looked up from germline, CDR1 is MNHEY and CDR2 is SMNVEV (reference sequence). The CDR3 runs to 12 residues. Trimming took off 6 bases at V and 6 bases at J, with 12 bases between the two ends. Material: whole blood, obtained at baseline. The sequence derives from an adult who was a healthcare worker with PCR-confirmed SARS-CoV-2 infection or an uninfected control (not recorded which). The gene calls are TRBV27 and TRBJ2-7; D remains ambiguous. The CDR3 nucleotides read TGTGCCAGCAGCACCTTCCCTGGCGAGCAGTACTTC. Its translation: CASSTFPGEQYF.